The 30 T cell receptor beta chains listed next were all sequenced from one sample in a study of T cell responses to AZD1222 COVID-19 vaccine listed by TCRdb under 2021. The method was the immunoSEQ multiplex PCR assay. TCRdb limited this immuneACCESS table to in-frame rearrangements with V and J called. A share of clones is missing; checked studies link under half to unresolved V genes, and the rest is unexplained. The sample yields around 120,000 clones; more than 85% were counted once. Of the sample, approximately 9.3% falls within the top ten clones. The sample's time point label, in plain terms: baseline before first vaccination. This specimen consisted of peripheral blood, obtained on day 0 of AZD1222 vaccination. The origin of the receptors is an adult in good health.

The gene calls are TRBV19 and TRBJ1-3; D is perhaps TRBD1 (5 bases). The CDR3 has 14 amino acids. Germline V gene lookup returns CDR1 LNHDA and CDR2 SQIVND (reference sequence). Trimming removed 0 bases at V and 3 bases at J, with 6 bases between. The CDR3 loop reads CASSIDRVGNTIYF. The CDR3 nucleotides are TGTGCCAGTAGTATAGACAGGGTTGGAAACACCATATATTTT.

The CDR3 nucleotides read TGTGCCAGCAGCCCCGACGCCGGGAGTTACTACGAGCAGTACTTC. As protein: CASSPDAGSYYEQYF. This chain connects TRBV5-4 to TRBJ2-7; D is possibly TRBD2 (6 bases). The CDR3 sequence is 15 residues long. Deletions cut 4 bases from V and 3 bases from J, with 17 bases between. The V gene's germline CDR1 is SGHNT and CDR2 YYREEE (reference sequence).

The chain has TRBV19 and TRBJ2-1; weak D call: TRBD2 (6 bases). The CDR3 loop spans 17 amino acids. Germline V gene sequence: CDR1 LNHDA, CDR2 SQIVND (reference sequence). The germline V and J ends were trimmed by 1 base and 4 bases, with 17 bases remaining between them. In DNA form, the CDR3 reads TGTGCCAGTAGTATAGCCCGTACGGGGCGGGGTTACAATGAGCAGTTCTTC. Translated, it gives CASSIARTGRGYNEQFF.

The genes are TRBV19 and TRBJ1-5; D is ambiguous. V was clipped by 7 bases and J by 4 bases, with 20 bases between them. This CDR3 contains 16 residues. Per germline, CDR1 LNHDA and CDR2 SQIVND (reference sequence). The CDR3 DNA reads as TGTGCCAGTACCCCGAGTTTGTCAGCGGGTAATCAGCCCCAGCATTTT. It codes for CASTPSLSAGNQPQHF.

V and J are TRBV7-8 and TRBJ2-5, with 9 nucleotides matching TRBD1. There are 16 residues in the CDR3. The junction had 5 bases not matched to a gene; V was cut back by 1 base and J by 2 bases. In germline, CDR1 is SGHVS, CDR2 FQNEAQ. The CDR3 coding sequence is TGTGCCAGCAGCTTAGGGGGGACAGGGAAGCAAGAGACCCAGTACTTC. This encodes CASSLGGTGKQETQYF.

This clone was found once. The rearrangement joins TRBV7-3 to TRBJ2-5, with 8 bases that match TRBD1. The CDR3 runs to 15 residues. Germline V gene sequence: CDR1 SGHTA, CDR2 FQGTGA. Trimming took 1 base from V and 5 from J; bases not matched to a gene: 6. The CDR3 nucleotides read TGTGCCAGCAGCTTAATAACAGGGGGGCTGGAGACCCAGTACTTC. Translating gives CASSLITGGLETQYF.

The V and J genes are TRBV4-1 and TRBJ1-5; D gene unclear. The CDR3 extends over 16 amino acids. The V end was cut by 0 bases, the J end by 1 base, with 10 bases between. Germline CDR1 and CDR2: MGHRA and YSYEKL. CDR3: CASSQEVGYSNQPQHF. CDR3 in DNA: TGCGCCAGCAGCCAAGAGGTAGGTTACAGCAATCAGCCCCAGCATTTT.

On this clone itself: At one end, the junction sequence differs from germline, possibly due to a read error. CDR3 region: CASSLRPTSNYEQYF. CDR3 nucleotides: TGTGCTAGCAGCTTAAGGCCGACTAGCAACTACGAGCAGTACTTC. The V and J genes are TRBV7-7 and TRBJ2-7, with 7 bases lining up with TRBD2. This CDR3 is built from 15 residues. Germline CDR1 SSHAT, CDR2 FNYEAQ (reference sequence).

The chain is built from TRBV9 and TRBJ1-1; D is undetermined. Germline CDR1 is SGDLS and CDR2 is YYNGEE. V dropped 0 bases and J dropped 5 bases, with 11 bases sitting between them. CDR3 size: 14 residues. DNA of the CDR3: TGTGCCAGCAGCGTAGGAGGAGGAAAGACTGAAGCTTTCTTT. It translates to CASSVGGGKTEAFF.

The V and J genes are TRBV3-1 (or the pseudogene TRBV3-2) and TRBJ2-7; 9 bases map to TRBD1. The CDR3 has 16 residues. Looked up from germline, CDR1 is LGHDT and CDR2 is YNNKEL (reference sequence). Unmatched junction bases numbered 4, after V lost 0 bases and J lost 1 base. The chain's CDR3 is CASSQDETGGSYEQYF. The CDR3 coding sequence is TGTGCCAGCAGCCAAGACGAGACAGGGGGGTCCTACGAGCAGTACTTC.

The chain is built from TRBV18 and TRBJ2-1, with 7 bases aligning to TRBD2. Germline assignment: CDR1 KGHSH and CDR2 LQKENI. With 3 bases clipped from V and 9 bases from J, the junction kept 11 bases outside the gene matches. This CDR3 region has 15 residues. The CDR3 spells CASSPALATLSEQFF. The CDR3, as DNA: TGTGCCAGCTCACCTGCACTAGCGACCTTGAGTGAGCAGTTCTTC.

The rearrangement links TRBV7-9 to TRBJ2-3, with TRBD1 matching 7 bases. The CDR3 loop spans 15 amino acids. Germline values: CDR1 SEHNR, CDR2 FQNEAQ (reference sequence). With V trimmed by 7 bases and J by 3 bases, 10 bases remained unmatched. Written as DNA, the CDR3 is TGTGCCAGCAATCAGTACGGGACAGATACAGATACGCAGTATTTT. Translating gives CASNQYGTDTDTQYF.

This clone was picked up a small number of times. The chain links TRBV7-9 to TRBJ2-2; D remains ambiguous. The CDR3 spans 14 residues. V was trimmed by 9 bases and J by 0 bases, leaving 11 bases between them. The germline CDR1 and CDR2 sequences are SEHNR and FQNEAQ (reference sequence). The CDR3 here is CASTGLANTGELFF. In DNA form, the CDR3 reads TGTGCCAGTACCGGTTTAGCGAACACCGGGGAGCTGTTTTTT.

This chain connects TRBV30 to TRBJ1-3, with a weak D call TRBD1 (6 bases). The CDR3 covers 13 residues. The ends were cut back, 3 bases at V and 4 bases at J, with 10 bases in the middle. Per the germline V gene, CDR1 is GTSNPN and CDR2 is SVGIG (reference sequence). The chain's CDR3 is CAWRRTAGNTIYF. As DNA, the CDR3 is TGTGCCTGGAGACGGACAGCGGGAAACACCATATATTTT.

V usage is TRBV7-9 and J usage is TRBJ2-7; TRBD2 matches 7 bases. Germline V gene lookup returns CDR1 SEHNR and CDR2 FQNEAQ (reference sequence). The CDR3 consists of 15 residues. With V trimmed by 6 bases and J by 0 bases, 8 bases remained unmatched. The CDR3 DNA sequence: TGTGCCAGCAGTCTCGGGCGGGAGTACTCCTACGAGCAGTACTTC. Translation gives CASSLGREYSYEQYF.

The rearrangement joins TRBV19 to TRBJ2-6; TRBD1 matches 7 bases. CDR1 LNHDA and CDR2 SQIVND come from the germline V gene (reference sequence). This CDR3 spans 12 amino acids. V gave up 5 bases and J gave up 10 bases; unmatched junction bases: 2. The CDR3 DNA reads TGTGCCAGTAGTGCCAGGGGGAACGTCCTGACTTTC. Translation gives CASSARGNVLTF.

J is TRBJ1-6 and V is TRBV7-2; D might be TRBD1 (5 bases). Per germline, CDR1 SGHTA and CDR2 FQGNSA. This CDR3 is 14 amino acids long. Trimming stripped 1 base from V and 9 bases from J, with 10 bases between. The CDR3 DNA is TGTGCCAGCAGCTTAGTTCCCGGGGGTTCACCCCTCCACTTT. Translating it yields CASSLVPGGSPLHF.

The chain combines TRBV6-4 with TRBJ2-2; 14 bases fit TRBD2. The CDR3 spans 18 residues. V dropped 1 base and J dropped 1; count of bases not matched to a gene: 2. In germline, CDR1 is MRHNA, CDR2 SNTAGT. CDR3 sequence: CASSDWGLAGENTGELFF. The CDR3 bases are TGTGCCAGCAGTGACTGGGGACTAGCGGGAGAGAACACCGGGGAGCTGTTTTTT.

V gene TRBV7-3 combines with J gene TRBJ2-5, with D possibly TRBD2 on 6 matching bases. The CDR3 extends over 11 amino acids. The germline V gene has CDR1 SGHTA and CDR2 FQGTGA. V was trimmed by 8 bases and J by 4 bases, leaving 8 bases between them. CDR3 region: CASVGGETQYF. CDR3 bases: TGTGCCAGCGTGGGGGGAGAGACCCAGTACTTC. The full variable domain, its missing parts supplied by reference TRBV7-3 and TRBJ2-5, is GAGVSQTPSNKVTEKGKYVELRCDPISGHTALYWYRQSLGQGPEFLIYFQGTGAADDSGLPNDRFFAVRPEGSVSTLKIQRTERGDSAVYLCASVGGETQYFGPGTRLLVL.

The rearrangement uses TRBV5-4 and TRBJ2-3; D remains ambiguous. V lost 3 bases to trimming and J lost 0 bases, with 8 bases between them. The CDR3 covers 14 residues. Germline values: CDR1 SGHNT, CDR2 YYREEE (reference sequence). As DNA, the CDR3 is TGTGCCAGCAGCTCCGGACGGAGCACAGATACGCAGTATTTT. Translation gives CASSSGRSTDTQYF.

This chain uses TRBV7-2 with TRBJ1-6, with D perhaps matching TRBD1 (5 bases). V was shortened by 4 bases and J by 10 bases, with 20 bases between the two germline ends. The germline gives CDR1 SGHTA, CDR2 FQGNSA. The CDR3 covers 16 residues. The CDR3 DNA is TGTGCCAGCAGCTCCCGAGCACAGGCTAGTAACTCACCCCTCCACTTT. Translation: CASSSRAQASNSPLHF.

This chain links TRBV2 with TRBJ2-1; the match to TRBD2 covers 12 bases. Germline-derived CDR1 and CDR2 are SNHLY and FYNNEI. Trimming cost V 6 bases and J 3 bases; bases outside gene matches: 6. This CDR3 has 16 amino acids. CDR3 nucleotides: TGTGCCAGCAGCGCTCTAGCGGGGGGGGTCTACAATGAGCAGTTCTTC. Translated, it gives CASSALAGGVYNEQFF. Full variable domain (remainder filled in from reference TRBV2 and TRBJ2-1): EPEVTQTPSHQVTQMGQEVILRCVPISNHLYFYWYRQILGQKVEFLVSFYNNEISEKSEIFDDQFSVERPDGSNFTLKIRSTKLEDSAMYFCASSALAGGVYNEQFFGPGTRLTVL.

This clone was counted once. V is TRBV7-8 and J is TRBJ2-5, with a tentative D call TRBD2 (7 bases). Germline V gene data show CDR1 as SGHVS and CDR2 as FQNEAQ. The CDR3 contains 18 residues. V was cut by 1 base and J by 9 bases, with 27 bases left in between. The CDR3 sequence: CASSLVPSGGGAPGAQYF. CDR3 in DNA: TGTGCCAGCAGCTTAGTACCCTCTGGGGGGGGTGCCCCAGGGGCCCAGTACTTC.

The chain carries TRBV3-1 (or the pseudogene TRBV3-2) and TRBJ1-2, with D unresolved. Germline lookup yields CDR1 LGHDT and CDR2 YNNKEL (reference sequence). This CDR3 has 16 amino acids. Trimming took 0 bases from V and 8 from J, leaving 19 bases between them. CDR3 sequence: CASSQDSQPSGWGYTF. The CDR3 DNA reads TGTGCCAGCAGCCAAGATTCGCAGCCCTCCGGCTGGGGCTACACCTTC.

The chain links TRBV6-2 or TRBV6-3 to TRBJ2-6; 8 nucleotides agree with TRBD1. V trimming: 0 bases; J trimming: 2 bases; junction bases outside the gene matches: 9. Germline lookup yields CDR1 MNHEY and CDR2 SVGEGT. The CDR3 runs 19 residues. The CDR3 sequence is CASSYSTGANPPGANVLTF. Here the CDR3 DNA reads TGTGCCAGCAGTTACTCGACAGGGGCCAACCCTCCTGGGGCCAACGTCCTGACTTTC.

V usage is TRBV6-5 and J usage is TRBJ2-1, with D tentatively TRBD2 (7 bases). The CDR3 is 16 residues long. Trimming removed 2 bases from V and 2 bases from J, with 13 bases in between. Germline V gene lookup returns CDR1 MNHEY and CDR2 SVGAGI. In DNA, the CDR3 is TGTGCCAGCAGTTACGGCGAGGGGGGGCCCTACAATGAGCAGTTCTTC. Protein product: CASSYGEGGPYNEQFF.

This chain links TRBV28 with TRBJ2-7; no clear D. Germline loops: CDR1 MDHEN, CDR2 SYDVKM. The CDR3 length is 14 residues. V was trimmed by 5 bases and J by 4 bases, leaving 15 bases between them. CDR3 DNA: TGTGCCAGCAGTCCCAGCCAATATGATTACGAGCAGTACTTC. It encodes CASSPSQYDYEQYF.

The chain is built from TRBV9 and TRBJ1-2, with a tentative D call TRBD1 (6 bases). The CDR3 extends over 14 amino acids. V was pared by 4 bases and J by 3 bases, with 13 bases between. Germline CDR1 reads SGDLS; CDR2 reads YYNGEE. The CDR3 bases are TGTGCCAGCAGCCCTATTAGGGGGGACTATGGCTACACCTTC. Its protein is CASSPIRGDYGYTF.

The chain links TRBV5-4 to TRBJ1-1; D is uncertain. Germline-derived CDR1 and CDR2 are SGHNT and YYREEE (reference sequence). Trimming took off 4 bases at V and 0 bases at J, with 13 bases between the two ends. This CDR3 is 15 amino acids long. The chain's CDR3 is CASSPSGHLNTEAFF. As DNA, the CDR3 is TGTGCCAGCAGCCCCAGCGGGCACCTGAACACTGAAGCTTTCTTT. Complete variable domain (other parts from reference TRBV5-4 and TRBJ1-1): ETGVTQSPTHLIKTRGQQVTLRCSSQSGHNTVSWYQQALGQGPQFIFQYYREEENGRGNFPPRFSGLQFPNYSSELNVNALELDDSALYLCASSPSGHLNTEAFFGQGTRLTVV.

This chain links TRBV7-9 with TRBJ2-1, with TRBD2 matching 8 bases. The length of the CDR3 is 14 residues. Trimming removed 5 bases from V and 4 bases from J; junction bases left unmatched: 4. CDR1 SEHNR and CDR2 FQNEAQ come from the germline V gene (reference sequence). CDR3 in DNA: TGTGCCAGCAGCCCAACTAGCGGATACAATGAGCAGTTCTTC. Its protein product is CASSPTSGYNEQFF.